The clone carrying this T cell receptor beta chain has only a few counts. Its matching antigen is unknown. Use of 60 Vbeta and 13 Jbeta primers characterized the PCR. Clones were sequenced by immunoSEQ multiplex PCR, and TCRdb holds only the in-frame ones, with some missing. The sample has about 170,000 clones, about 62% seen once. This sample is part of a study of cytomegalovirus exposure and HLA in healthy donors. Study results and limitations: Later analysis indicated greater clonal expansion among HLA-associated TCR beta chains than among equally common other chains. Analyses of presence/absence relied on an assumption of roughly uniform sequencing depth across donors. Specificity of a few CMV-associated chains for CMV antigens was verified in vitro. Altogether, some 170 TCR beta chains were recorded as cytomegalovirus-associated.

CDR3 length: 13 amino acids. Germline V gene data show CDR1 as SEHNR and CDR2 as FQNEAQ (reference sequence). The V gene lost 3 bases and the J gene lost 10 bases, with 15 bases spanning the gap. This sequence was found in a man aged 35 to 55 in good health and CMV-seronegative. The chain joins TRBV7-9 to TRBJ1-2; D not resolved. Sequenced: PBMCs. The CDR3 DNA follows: TGTGCCAGCAGCTTCGTGTCCCGGGGTGACTACACCTTC. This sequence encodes CASSFVSRGDYTF.